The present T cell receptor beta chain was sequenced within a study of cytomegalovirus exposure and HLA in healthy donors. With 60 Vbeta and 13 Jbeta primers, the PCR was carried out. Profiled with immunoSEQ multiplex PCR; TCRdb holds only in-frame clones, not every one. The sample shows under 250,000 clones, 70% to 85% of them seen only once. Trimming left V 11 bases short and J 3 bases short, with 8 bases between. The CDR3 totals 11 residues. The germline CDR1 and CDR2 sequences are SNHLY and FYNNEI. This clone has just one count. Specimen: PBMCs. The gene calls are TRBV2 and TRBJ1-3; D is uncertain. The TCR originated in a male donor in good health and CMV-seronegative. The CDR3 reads CAEGNGNTIYF. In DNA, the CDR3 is TGTGCCGAGGGTAATGGAAACACCATATATTTT. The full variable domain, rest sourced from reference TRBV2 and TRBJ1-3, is EPEVTQTPSHQVTQMGQEVILRCVPISNHLYFYWYRQILGQKVEFLVSFYNNEISEKSEIFDDQFSVERPDGSNFTLKIRSTKLEDSAMYFCAEGNGNTIYFGEGSWLTVV.